The entry that follows covers one T cell receptor beta chain sequence. The data were taken from a study of T cells after somatic rescue of genetic block. The germline CDR1 and CDR2 sequences are MNHEY and SMNVEV (reference sequence). The ends were cut back, 2 bases at V and 7 bases at J, with 5 bases in the middle. CDR3 length: 11 amino acids. Measured with immunoSEQ multiplex PCR; TCRdb has only the in-frame clones, and not every one. The sample shows 55,000 or so clones, 90% to 96% of them seen only once. The TCR was taken from a child younger than two. The chain recombines TRBV27 with TRBJ1-1; D gene unclear. The sample consisted of peripheral blood mononuclear cells (PBMCs). In DNA, the CDR3 is TGTGCCAGCAGTTTAGGGCATGAAGCTTTCTTT. This translates into CASSLGHEAFF.